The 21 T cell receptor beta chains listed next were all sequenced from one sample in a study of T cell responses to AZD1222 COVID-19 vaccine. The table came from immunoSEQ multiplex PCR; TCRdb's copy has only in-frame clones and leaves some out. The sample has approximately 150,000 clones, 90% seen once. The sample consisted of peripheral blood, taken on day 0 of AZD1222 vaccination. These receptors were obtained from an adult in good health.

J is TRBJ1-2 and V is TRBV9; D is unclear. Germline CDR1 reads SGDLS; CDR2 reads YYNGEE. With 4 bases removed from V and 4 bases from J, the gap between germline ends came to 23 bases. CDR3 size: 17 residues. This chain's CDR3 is CASSPSGVYNWGYGYTF. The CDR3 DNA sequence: TGTGCCAGCAGCCCATCGGGAGTCTACAATTGGGGCTATGGCTACACCTTC.

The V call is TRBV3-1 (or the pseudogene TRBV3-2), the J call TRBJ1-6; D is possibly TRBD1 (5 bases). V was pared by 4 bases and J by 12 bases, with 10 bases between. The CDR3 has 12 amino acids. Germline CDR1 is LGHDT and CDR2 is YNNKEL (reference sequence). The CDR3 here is CASSLPQGPLHF. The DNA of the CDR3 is TGTGCCAGCAGCCTCCCCCAGGGACCCCTCCACTTT.

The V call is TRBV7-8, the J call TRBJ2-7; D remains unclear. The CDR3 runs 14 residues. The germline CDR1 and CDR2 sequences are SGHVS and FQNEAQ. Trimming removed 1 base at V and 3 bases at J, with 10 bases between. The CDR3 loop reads CASSLGPGHYEQYF. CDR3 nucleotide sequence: TGTGCCAGCAGCTTAGGACCGGGCCACTACGAGCAGTACTTC.

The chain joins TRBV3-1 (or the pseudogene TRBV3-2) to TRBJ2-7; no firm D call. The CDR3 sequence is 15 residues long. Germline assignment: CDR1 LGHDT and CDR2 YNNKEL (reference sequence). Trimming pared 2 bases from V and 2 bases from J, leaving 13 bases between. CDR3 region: CASSQQPQGTYEQYF. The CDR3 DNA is TGTGCCAGCAGCCAACAACCCCAAGGGACCTACGAGCAGTACTTC.

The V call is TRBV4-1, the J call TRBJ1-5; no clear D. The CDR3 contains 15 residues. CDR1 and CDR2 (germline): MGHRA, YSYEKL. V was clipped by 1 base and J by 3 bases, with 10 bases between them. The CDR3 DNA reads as TGCGCCAGCAGCCAAGGAGTAGGAACCAATCAGCCCCAGCATTTT. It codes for CASSQGVGTNQPQHF.

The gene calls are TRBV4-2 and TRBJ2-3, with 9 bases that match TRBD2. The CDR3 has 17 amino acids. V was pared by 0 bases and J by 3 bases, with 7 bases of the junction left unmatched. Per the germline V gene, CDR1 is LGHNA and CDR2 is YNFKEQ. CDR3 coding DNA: TGTGCCAGCAGCCAAGATCGACAGCGGGGGGAGACAGATACGCAGTATTTT. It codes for CASSQDRQRGETDTQYF.

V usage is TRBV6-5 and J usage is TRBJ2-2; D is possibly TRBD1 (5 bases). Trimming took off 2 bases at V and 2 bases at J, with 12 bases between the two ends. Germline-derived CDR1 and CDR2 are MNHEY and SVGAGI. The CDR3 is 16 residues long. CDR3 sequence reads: CASSYLGQGNTGELFF. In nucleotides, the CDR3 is TGTGCCAGCAGTTACCTCGGGCAGGGAAACACCGGGGAGCTGTTTTTT.

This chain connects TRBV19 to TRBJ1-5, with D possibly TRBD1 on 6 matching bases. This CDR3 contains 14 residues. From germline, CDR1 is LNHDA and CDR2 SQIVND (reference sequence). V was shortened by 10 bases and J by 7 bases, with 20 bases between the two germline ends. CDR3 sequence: CATQSGAGGQPQHF. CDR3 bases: TGTGCCACCCAATCGGGGGCAGGCGGCCAGCCCCAGCATTTT.

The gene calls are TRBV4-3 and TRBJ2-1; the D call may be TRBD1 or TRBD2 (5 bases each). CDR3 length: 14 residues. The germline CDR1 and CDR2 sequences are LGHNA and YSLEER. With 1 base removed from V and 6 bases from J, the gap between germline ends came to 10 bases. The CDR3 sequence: CASSQAEGTNEQFF. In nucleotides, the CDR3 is TGCGCCAGCAGCCAAGCCGAGGGGACCAATGAGCAGTTCTTC.

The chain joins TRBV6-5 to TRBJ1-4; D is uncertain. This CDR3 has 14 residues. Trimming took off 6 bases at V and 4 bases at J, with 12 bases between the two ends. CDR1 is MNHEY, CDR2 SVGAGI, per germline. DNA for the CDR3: TGTGCCAGCAGGTCCTGGGATGGTAATGAAAAACTGTTTTTT. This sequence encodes CASRSWDGNEKLFF.

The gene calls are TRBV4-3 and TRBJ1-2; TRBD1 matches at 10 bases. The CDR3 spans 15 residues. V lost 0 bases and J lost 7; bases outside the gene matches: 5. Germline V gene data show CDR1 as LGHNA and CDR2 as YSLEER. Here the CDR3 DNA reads TGCGCCAGCAGCCAAGATGACAGGGGGCATGTTGGCTACACCTTC. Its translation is CASSQDDRGHVGYTF.

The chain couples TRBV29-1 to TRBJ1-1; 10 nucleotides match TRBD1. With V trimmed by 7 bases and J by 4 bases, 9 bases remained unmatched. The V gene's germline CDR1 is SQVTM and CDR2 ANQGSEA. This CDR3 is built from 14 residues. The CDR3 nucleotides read TGCAGCGCCCGACAGGGGGCATCGGCCACTGAAGCTTTCTTT. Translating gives CSARQGASATEAFF.

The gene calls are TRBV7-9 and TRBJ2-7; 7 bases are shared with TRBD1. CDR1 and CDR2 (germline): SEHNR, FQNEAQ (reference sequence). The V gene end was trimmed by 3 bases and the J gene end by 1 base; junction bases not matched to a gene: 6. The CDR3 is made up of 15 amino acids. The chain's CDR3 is CASSFQGELSYEQYF. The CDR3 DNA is TGTGCCAGCAGCTTTCAGGGGGAGTTATCCTACGAGCAGTACTTC.

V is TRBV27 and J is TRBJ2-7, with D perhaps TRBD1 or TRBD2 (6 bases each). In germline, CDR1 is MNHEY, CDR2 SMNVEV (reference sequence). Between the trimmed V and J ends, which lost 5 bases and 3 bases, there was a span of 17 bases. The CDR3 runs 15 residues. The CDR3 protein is CASSAAQGGVYEQYF. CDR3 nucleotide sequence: TGTGCCAGCAGTGCCGCACAGGGAGGCGTCTACGAGCAGTACTTC.

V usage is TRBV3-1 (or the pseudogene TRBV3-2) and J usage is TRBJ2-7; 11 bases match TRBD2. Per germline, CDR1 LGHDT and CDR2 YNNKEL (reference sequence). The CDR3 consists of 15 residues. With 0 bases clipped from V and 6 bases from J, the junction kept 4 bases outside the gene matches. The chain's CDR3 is CASSQERLAGTEQYF. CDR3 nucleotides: TGTGCCAGCAGCCAAGAACGACTAGCGGGGACCGAGCAGTACTTC.

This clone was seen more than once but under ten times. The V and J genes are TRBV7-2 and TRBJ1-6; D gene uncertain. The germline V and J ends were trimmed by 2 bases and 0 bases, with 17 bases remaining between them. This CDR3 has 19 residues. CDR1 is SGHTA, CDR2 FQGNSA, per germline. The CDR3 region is CASSLSGGRGFSYNSPLHF. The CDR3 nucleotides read TGTGCCAGCAGCTTAAGCGGAGGGCGCGGATTCTCCTATAATTCACCCCTCCACTTT.

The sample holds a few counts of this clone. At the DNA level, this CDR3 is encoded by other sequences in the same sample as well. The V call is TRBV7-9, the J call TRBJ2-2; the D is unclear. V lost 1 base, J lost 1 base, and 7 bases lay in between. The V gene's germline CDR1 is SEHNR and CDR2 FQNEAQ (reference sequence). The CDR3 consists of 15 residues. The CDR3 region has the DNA TGTGCCAGCAGCTTAGACTCTGGGAACACCGGGGAGCTGTTTTTT. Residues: CASSLDSGNTGELFF.

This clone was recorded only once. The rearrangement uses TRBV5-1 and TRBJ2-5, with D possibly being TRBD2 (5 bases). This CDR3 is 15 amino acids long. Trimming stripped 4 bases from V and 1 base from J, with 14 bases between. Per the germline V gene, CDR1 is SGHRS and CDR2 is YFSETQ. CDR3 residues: CASSRGDYPQETQYF. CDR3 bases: TGCGCCAGCAGCCGCGGAGACTACCCCCAAGAGACCCAGTACTTC.

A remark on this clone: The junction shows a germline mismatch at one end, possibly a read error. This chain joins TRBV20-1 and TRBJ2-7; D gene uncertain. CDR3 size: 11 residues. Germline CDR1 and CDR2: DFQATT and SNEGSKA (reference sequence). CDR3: CSARGSWEQYF. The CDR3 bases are TGCAGTGCCAGAGGCAGTTGGGAGCAGTACTTC.

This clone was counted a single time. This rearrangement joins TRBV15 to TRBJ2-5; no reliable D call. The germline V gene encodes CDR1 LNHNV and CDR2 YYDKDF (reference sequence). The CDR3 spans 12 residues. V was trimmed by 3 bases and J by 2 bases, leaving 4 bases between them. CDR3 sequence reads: CATSRQQETQYF. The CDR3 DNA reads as TGTGCCACCAGCAGGCAGCAAGAGACCCAGTACTTC.

Written as DNA, the CDR3 is TGTGCCAGCAGCTTGCGTGAAGGGACCTCCTATAATTCACCCCTCCACTTT. It yields the protein CASSLREGTSYNSPLHF. The J gene is TRBJ1-6, the V gene TRBV7-9; D may be TRBD1 (5 bases). The CDR3 consists of 17 residues. The germline V gene has CDR1 SEHNR and CDR2 FQNEAQ (reference sequence). The V end lost 3 bases, the J end lost 0 bases, and 12 bases lay between the germline ends. Full variable domain (remainder filled in from reference TRBV7-9 and TRBJ1-6): DTGVSQNPRHKITKRGQNVTFRCDPISEHNRLYWYRQTLGQGPEFLTYFQNEAQLEKSRLLSDRFSAERPKGSFSTLEIQRTEQGDSAMYLCASSLREGTSYNSPLHFGNGTRLTVT.